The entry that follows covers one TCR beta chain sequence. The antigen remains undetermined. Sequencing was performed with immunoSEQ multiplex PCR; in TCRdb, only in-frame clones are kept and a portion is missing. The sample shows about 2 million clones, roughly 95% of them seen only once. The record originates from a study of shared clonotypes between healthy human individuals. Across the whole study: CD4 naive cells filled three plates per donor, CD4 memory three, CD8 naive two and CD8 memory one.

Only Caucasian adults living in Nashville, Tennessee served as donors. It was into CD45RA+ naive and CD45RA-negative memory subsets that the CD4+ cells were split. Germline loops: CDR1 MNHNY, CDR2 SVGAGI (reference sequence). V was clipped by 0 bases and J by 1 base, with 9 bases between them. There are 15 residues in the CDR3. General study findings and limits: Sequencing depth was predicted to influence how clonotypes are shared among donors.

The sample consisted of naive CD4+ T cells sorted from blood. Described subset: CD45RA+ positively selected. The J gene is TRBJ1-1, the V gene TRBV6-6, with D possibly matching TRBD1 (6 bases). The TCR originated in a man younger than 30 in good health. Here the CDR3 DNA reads TGTGCCAGCAGTTACTCGCAAGGGGGGAACACTGAAGCTTTCTTT. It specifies CASSYSQGGNTEAFF.